The sequence of this T cell receptor beta chain was determined in a study of cytomegalovirus exposure and HLA in healthy donors. The CDR3 length is 15 residues. Germline CDR1 LNHDA, CDR2 SQIVND (reference sequence). 13 Jbeta primers and 60 Vbeta primers were used for the PCR. Sequenced by immunoSEQ multiplex PCR; TCRdb stores in-frame clones only, minus some. This sample has under 300,000 clones; roughly 81% occur once, and the top ten carry about 2%. The origin of this receptor is a woman between 40 and 55 years old in good health and CMV-seropositive. The material sequenced was PBMCs. V and J are TRBV19 and TRBJ2-5, with a tentative D call TRBD2 (6 bases). Matching the DNA end better, TRBJ2-7 makes the J call doubtful. The CDR3 bases are TGTGCCAGTAGTGCCGGGACTGTTGCTGGCTACGAGCAGTACTTC. Protein product: CASSAGTVAGYEQYF.